Sequencing of this TCR beta chain was carried out in a study of tumor-infiltrating lymphocytes in primary liver carcinoma. TCR beta cDNA was reverse-transcribed from 500 to 550 ng of total RNA. The reaction used a constant-region primer and ProtoScript II reverse transcriptase. Investigators got TCR beta libraries out of three nested multiplex PCR rounds, done with slightly modified ARM-PCR. TCRdb re-called the multiplex PCR reads with MiXCR, one entry per CDR3 protein. The data show around 26,000 distinct CDR3 sequences, with roughly 78% seen just once and roughly half held by the top ten. Each 20-30 mg portion of unsorted bulk tissue served as the source for co-extraction of RNA and DNA. This clonotype is judged medium-sized. Source material: liver tumor tissue from sampling region 3. Subset denoted: tumor region T3, left-lateral pole. This TCR was sampled from a man in his forties with primary liver carcinoma and hepatitis B virus infection.

The CDR3 is CATSDTLTTYEQYF. The CDR3 DNA sequence: TGTGCCACCTCTGACACCTTGACTACCTACGAGCAGTACTTC. The chain couples TRBV10-3 to TRBJ2-7, with a tentative D call TRBD2 (5 bases). Looked up from germline, CDR1 is ENHRY and CDR2 is SYGVKD. CDR3 size: 14 residues. Deletions cut 10 bases from V and 2 bases from J, with 18 bases between.